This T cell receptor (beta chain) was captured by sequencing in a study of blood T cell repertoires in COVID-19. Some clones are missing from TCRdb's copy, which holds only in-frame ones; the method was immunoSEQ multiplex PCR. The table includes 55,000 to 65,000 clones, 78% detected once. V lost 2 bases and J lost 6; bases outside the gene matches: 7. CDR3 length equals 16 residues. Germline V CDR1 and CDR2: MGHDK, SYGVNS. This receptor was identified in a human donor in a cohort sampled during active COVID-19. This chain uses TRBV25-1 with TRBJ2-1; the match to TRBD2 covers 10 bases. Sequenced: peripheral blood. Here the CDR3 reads CASSEGYSGRANEQFF. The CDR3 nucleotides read TGTGCCAGCAGTGAAGGATACAGCGGGAGGGCCAATGAGCAGTTCTTC.